This TCR beta chain stems from a study of preoperative IRX-2 immunotherapy in early breast cancer. V lost 5 bases and J lost 5, with 6 bases in between. From germline, CDR1 is MDHEN and CDR2 SYDVKM. The CDR3 sequence is 12 residues long. TCRdb's copy holds only in-frame clones and misses some; the assay was immunoSEQ multiplex PCR. The sample includes roughly 99,000 clones, roughly 90% of them seen just once. The treatment is: preoperative locoregional IRX-2 cytokine immunotherapy. Preoperative locoregional IRX-2 cytokine immunotherapy was tested in the phase Ib source study. The input for sequencing was tumor tissue, taken after IRX-2 immunotherapy. V usage is TRBV28 and J usage is TRBJ1-4; the D is unclear. This sequence originates from a human donor with breast cancer. The CDR3 sequence is CASSTLNEKLFF. The CDR3 DNA reads as TGTGCCAGCAGTACGCTAAATGAAAAACTGTTTTTT.